The clone carrying this TCR beta chain is a singleton in its sample. The junction departs from germline at one end; a sequencing error may be responsible. No cell sorting was done before RNA was extracted from the tissue. This sample is part of a study of tumor and adjacent non-tumor tissue in lung cancer. Study at large: Stage I to III disease affected 10 men and 5 women aged roughly 31 to 76.

Germline assignment: CDR1 SQVTM and CDR2 ANQGSEA. The CDR3 extends over 13 amino acids. A modified ARM-PCR protocol with three rounds of nested PCR amplified TCRbeta. TCRdb called the multiplex PCR reads again in MiXCR, with one record for every CDR3 protein. The data show about 140,000 distinct CDR3 sequences, roughly 70% seen once. This chain uses TRBV29-1 with TRBJ2-7; D assignment may be TRBD1 or TRBD2 (6 bases each). Sequences were obtained from lung tumor tissue. This TCR was recovered from a man in his 60s with small cell lung cancer. The CDR3 loop reads CSVEDLGGPEQHF. CDR3 coding DNA: TGCAGCGTTGAAGATCTTGGGGGGCCGGAGCAGCACTTC.